These 5 T cell receptor beta chains were all obtained from the same sample, sequenced in a study of somatic mutations in cytotoxic T cells in rheumatoid arthritis. The method was immunoSEQ multiplex PCR; TCRdb's version includes in-frame clones alone and lacks a portion of them. The table has about 20,000 clones, roughly 85% seen once. Sequencing used CD8+ T cells sorted from blood. Receptors originate from a woman between 40 and 55 years old with rheumatoid arthritis.

V is TRBV21-1 and J is TRBJ2-1; the D call of TRBD2 is as the table states it, not checked on the DNA. TRBV21-1 is tagged as a pseudogene. The CDR3 has 16 residues. The CDR3 sequence: CASNQLAGSSYNEQFF. For the CDR3, the DNA is TGTGCCAGCAACCAACTAGCGGGAAGCTCCTACAATGAGCAGTTCTTC.

This rearrangement joins TRBV19 to TRBJ1-2; 8 positions agree with TRBD1. This CDR3 region has 15 residues. The J segment lost 8 bases and the V segment lost 6 bases, leaving 14 bases of the junction unmatched. From germline, CDR1 is LNHDA and CDR2 SQIVND (reference sequence). In nucleotides, the CDR3 is TGTGCCAGTAGGGACCGGGACAGGCCTGGGGCCGGCTACACCTTC. Its protein is CASRDRDRPGAGYTF.

This clone was counted once. The J gene is TRBJ1-5, the V gene TRBV7-6; possible D gene TRBD1, 6 bases. The ends were cut back, 1 base at V and 9 bases at J, with 19 bases in the middle. This CDR3 contains 16 residues. Germline CDR1 is SGHVS and CDR2 is FNYEAQ. This CDR3 reads CASSLDGRGPLLPQHF. The CDR3 DNA sequence: TGTGCCAGCAGCTTAGATGGCAGGGGCCCCCTTTTGCCCCAGCATTTT. The full variable domain, its missing parts supplied by reference TRBV7-6 and TRBJ1-5, is GAGVSQSPRYKVTKRGQDVALRCDPISGHVSLYWYRQALGQGPEFLTYFNYEAQQDKSGLPNDRFSAERPEGSISTLTIQRTEQRDSAMYRCASSLDGRGPLLPQHFGDGTRLSIL.

The chain has TRBV19 and TRBJ1-1; D is undetermined. The CDR3 loop spans 14 amino acids. Germline CDR1 is LNHDA and CDR2 is SQIVND (reference sequence). The V end was cut by 6 bases, the J end by 5 bases, with 16 bases between. The CDR3 here is CASSLGAAYTEAFF. Written as DNA, the CDR3 is TGTGCCAGTAGCCTTGGTGCCGCCTATACTGAAGCTTTCTTT.

The chain uses TRBV23-1 and TRBJ2-1; TRBD1 matches at 7 bases. TRBV23-1 is noted as an ORF with a role that remains uncertain. The CDR3 contains 14 residues. V lost 6 bases and J lost 2; bases outside the gene matches: 4. In DNA, the CDR3 is TGCGCCAGCAGCAGGGGACAGACCTACAATGAGCAGTTCTTC. Translating it yields CASSRGQTYNEQFF.